This passage covers 2 T cell receptor beta chains from one sample sequenced in a study of blood T cell repertoires in COVID-19. The repertoire was sequenced with immunoSEQ multiplex PCR; TCRdb's copy has only in-frame clones and lacks some. The data hold nearly 200,000 clones, with around 81% observed a single time. The specimen sequenced was peripheral blood. The receptor set was obtained from a man between 60 and 75 years old with COVID-19, enrolled during active disease.

This sequence joins TRBV30 and TRBJ1-4; a possible D gene is TRBD1 (5 bases). The germline CDR1 and CDR2 sequences are GTSNPN and SVGIG (reference sequence). The CDR3 covers 15 residues. Trimming left V 0 bases short and J 6 bases short, with 14 bases between. This CDR3 reads CAWSVWGKDDEKLFF. The DNA of the CDR3 is TGTGCCTGGAGTGTGTGGGGCAAGGACGATGAAAAACTGTTTTTT. Looking up the rest from reference TRBV30 and TRBJ1-4 gives the full variable domain: SQTIHQWPATLVQPVGSPLSLECTVEGTSNPNLYWYRQAAGRGLQLLFYSVGIGQISSEVPQNLSASRPQDRQFILSSKKLLLSDSGFYLCAWSVWGKDDEKLFFGSGTQLSVL.

The V gene is TRBV15, the J gene TRBJ2-5; D is uncertain. Germline assignment: CDR1 LNHNV and CDR2 YYDKDF (reference sequence). The CDR3 spans 15 residues. Trimming cost V 0 bases and J 2 bases, with 10 bases left between them. This chain's CDR3 is CATSRDQTSQETQYF. In nucleotides, the CDR3 is TGTGCCACCAGCAGAGATCAAACGAGTCAAGAGACCCAGTACTTC.